Presented here are 27 T cell receptor beta chains from one specimen sequenced in a study of blood T cell repertoires in COVID-19. TCRdb's table, derived via immunoSEQ multiplex PCR, lists solely in-frame clones and lacks some. The table has 250,000 or so clones, 88% seen once. The sequenced material came from PBMCs or T cells enriched from blood (not recorded which). These receptor sequences come from a woman between 25 and 40 years old who had been exposed to COVID-19.

The rearrangement uses TRBV6-5 and TRBJ2-1, with 12 bases fitting TRBD2. The CDR3 is 15 amino acids. Germline CDR1 reads MNHEY; CDR2 reads SVGAGI. V gave up 6 bases and J gave up 5 bases; unmatched junction bases: 5. CDR3 coding DNA: TGTGCCAGCAGCCTGACTAGCGGGAGTAACAATGAGCAGTTCTTC. It codes for CASSLTSGSNNEQFF.

This clone is a singleton in its sample. The chain uses TRBV6-5 and TRBJ1-5, with D possibly matching TRBD1 (6 bases). From germline, CDR1 is MNHEY and CDR2 SVGAGI. The CDR3 contains 14 residues. With 6 bases removed from V and 3 bases from J, the gap between germline ends came to 12 bases. The CDR3 DNA reads TGTGCCAGCAGCCGGGACAAAGACAATCAGCCCCAGCATTTT. Protein product: CASSRDKDNQPQHF.

This rearrangement joins TRBV7-2 to TRBJ2-3; tentatively, D is TRBD2 (5 bases). The CDR3 contains 16 residues. Germline CDR1 SGHTA, CDR2 FQGNSA. Trimming removed 0 bases at V and 1 base at J, with 11 bases between. CDR3: CASSLAEASGTDTQYF. CDR3 bases: TGTGCCAGCAGCTTAGCGGAGGCGAGCGGCACAGATACGCAGTATTTT.

The genes are TRBV7-9 and TRBJ1-2; D is unclear. Germline CDR1 reads SEHNR; CDR2 reads FQNEAQ (reference sequence). The CDR3 is 12 residues long. V was clipped by 7 bases and J by 1 base, with 7 bases between them. As DNA, the CDR3 is TGTGCCAGCACCCCCCTTAACTATGGCTACACCTTC. It translates to CASTPLNYGYTF.

This chain uses TRBV5-4 with TRBJ1-4, with D tentatively TRBD1 (5 bases). V was clipped by 3 bases and J by 8 bases, with 17 bases between them. The germline gives CDR1 SGHNT, CDR2 YYREEE (reference sequence). The length of the CDR3 is 15 residues. The chain's CDR3 is CASSWQGRGREKLFF. As DNA, the CDR3 is TGTGCCAGCAGCTGGCAGGGCCGCGGTCGAGAAAAACTGTTTTTT.

The chain has TRBV28 and TRBJ1-2, with 7 bases matching TRBD1. The CDR3 sequence is 16 residues long. J gave up 6 bases and V 2 bases, and 12 bases lay outside the gene matches. Germline CDR1 reads MDHEN; CDR2 reads SYDVKM. The CDR3 coding sequence is TGTGCCAGCAGTTTACTGGGGGCAGGGGGATTAGATGGCTACACCTTC. Translation: CASSLLGAGGLDGYTF.

The chain joins TRBV19 to TRBJ1-1; no clear D. The germline V gene encodes CDR1 LNHDA and CDR2 SQIVND (reference sequence). Trimming took 6 bases from V and 3 from J, leaving 14 bases between them. The CDR3 spans 14 residues. The CDR3 coding sequence is TGTGCCAGTAGAACCTCTCAAGCGGACACTGAAGCTTTCTTT. Amino acid sequence: CASRTSQADTEAFF.

The CDR3 nucleotides read TGCAGCGTCGCGCAGAGGGGACAAGGATACGAGCAGTACTTC. Its protein is CSVAQRGQGYEQYF. The chain couples TRBV29-1 to TRBJ2-7, with a possible D match to TRBD1 (6 bases). The CDR3 runs 14 residues. Per germline, CDR1 SQVTM and CDR2 ANQGSEA. The V gene lost 6 bases and the J gene lost 4 bases, with 19 bases spanning the gap.

The chain joins TRBV29-1 to TRBJ2-1; possibly TRBD1 for D (6 bases). The CDR3 loop spans 13 amino acids. Trimming removed 3 bases from V and 3 bases from J, with 9 bases in between. Germline CDR1 reads SQVTM; CDR2 reads ANQGSEA. CDR3 in DNA: TGCAGCGTTGAGGACAGTAACTACAATGAGCAGTTCTTC. It encodes CSVEDSNYNEQFF.

Of note for this clone: Mismatch with germline at one junction end may stem from a read error. The chain combines TRBV2 with TRBJ2-4; D possibly matches TRBD1 or TRBD2 (5 bases each). The CDR3 is 14 residues long. Germline loops: CDR1 SNHLY, CDR2 FYNNEI. Written as DNA, the CDR3 is TGTGCCAGCAATGAAGGGGCTAGCACAAACATTCAGTACTTC. Translation: CASNEGASTNIQYF.

V usage is TRBV9 and J usage is TRBJ1-3; maybe TRBD1 (6 bases). The CDR3 runs 17 residues. Germline CDR1 reads SGDLS; CDR2 reads YYNGEE. Between the trimmed V and J ends, which lost 0 bases and 0 bases, there was a span of 13 bases. This CDR3 is CASSVEGRGYSGNTIYF. DNA of the CDR3: TGTGCCAGCAGCGTAGAGGGCAGGGGCTACTCTGGAAACACCATATATTTT.

This chain joins TRBV20-1 and TRBJ2-3; a weak D match, TRBD2 (6 bases). Trimming stripped 3 bases from V and 4 bases from J, with 14 bases between. This CDR3 is 14 amino acids long. CDR1 is DFQATT, CDR2 SNEGSKA, per germline (reference sequence). The CDR3 sequence is CSASTGSWSDTQYF. In nucleotides, the CDR3 is TGCAGTGCTAGTACCGGGAGTTGGTCAGATACGCAGTATTTT.

The chain couples TRBV10-3 to TRBJ2-7, with a weak D call TRBD2 (6 bases). V was shortened by 8 bases and J by 2 bases, with 19 bases between the two germline ends. The CDR3 is made up of 15 amino acids. The germline CDR1 and CDR2 sequences are ENHRY and SYGVKD. The CDR3 sequence is CAISDRLARTYEQYF. CDR3 in DNA: TGTGCCATCTCCGATCGGCTAGCGAGAACCTACGAGCAGTACTTC.

The chain carries TRBV3-1 (or the pseudogene TRBV3-2) and TRBJ2-3, with TRBD2 identical over 10 bases. V lost 2 bases, J lost 7 bases, and 9 bases stayed unmatched. CDR3 size: 16 residues. The germline V gene has CDR1 LGHDT and CDR2 YNNKEL (reference sequence). CDR3 in amino acids: CASSQLGAGGRNTQYF. DNA of the CDR3: TGTGCCAGCAGCCAATTGGGAGCGGGAGGGCGAAATACGCAGTATTTT.

V and J are TRBV4-1 and TRBJ2-5, with unresolved D. The CDR3 contains 15 residues. Germline V gives CDR1 MGHRA, CDR2 YSYEKL. V was trimmed by 1 base and J by 5 bases, leaving 14 bases between them. The DNA for the CDR3 is TGCGCCAGCAGCCAAGGCCTGACTGTTGGGGAGACCCAGTACTTC. The encoded protein is CASSQGLTVGETQYF.

This chain joins TRBV7-3 and TRBJ2-2; 10 positions match TRBD2. The CDR3 sequence is 19 residues long. Trimming at V came to 0 bases and at J to 3 bases, leaving 10 bases not matched to a gene. Germline lookup yields CDR1 SGHTA and CDR2 FQGTGA. This chain's CDR3 is CASSLTLAGVQGDTGELFF. CDR3 DNA sequence: TGTGCCAGCAGCTTAACCCTAGCGGGAGTTCAGGGTGACACCGGGGAGCTGTTTTTT.

The chain carries TRBV6-5 and TRBJ2-1; no definite D call. Per germline, CDR1 MNHEY and CDR2 SVGAGI. The CDR3 runs to 12 residues. Trimming shortened V by 2 bases and J by 5 bases, and 4 bases separated the two germline ends. CDR3 loop: CASSYADNEQFF. The CDR3 bases are TGTGCCAGCAGTTACGCGGACAATGAGCAGTTCTTC.

The V call is TRBV14, the J call TRBJ1-4, with 8 bases identical to TRBD1. The V gene end was trimmed by 4 bases and the J gene end by 2 bases; junction bases not matched to a gene: 3. This CDR3 is 15 amino acids long. The germline V gene has CDR1 SGHDN and CDR2 FVKESK. CDR3 in amino acids: CASSPRGRTNEKLFF. The DNA for the CDR3 is TGTGCCAGCAGCCCCAGGGGGCGGACTAATGAAAAACTGTTTTTT.

A remark on this clone: Additional DNA sequences in this sample encode the identical CDR3. J is TRBJ2-2 and V is TRBV18, with D maybe TRBD2 (6 bases). The CDR3 loop spans 15 amino acids. Germline CDR1 KGHSH, CDR2 LQKENI. V dropped 2 bases and J dropped 1 base, with 8 bases sitting between them. CDR3 sequence reads: CASSPLAENTGELFF. The CDR3 region has the DNA TGTGCCAGCTCACCATTAGCGGAGAACACCGGGGAGCTGTTTTTT.

This clone has only one observation. The chain links TRBV4-1 to TRBJ2-3, with D unresolved. Germline V gene data show CDR1 as MGHRA and CDR2 as YSYEKL. V lost 1 base to trimming and J lost 3 bases, with 14 bases between them. This CDR3 is built from 16 residues. In DNA form, the CDR3 reads TGCGCCAGCAGCCAAGTGTCTAGTAGGAGAACAGATACGCAGTATTTT. Protein sequence: CASSQVSSRRTDTQYF.

This clone was counted once. The chain employs TRBV21-1 and TRBJ2-1; the D call of TRBD2 is as the table states it, not checked on the DNA. TRBV21-1 is reported as a pseudogene. The CDR3 is made up of 14 amino acids. This CDR3 is CASSKGEGRDEQFF. CDR3 nucleotides: TGTGCCAGCAGCAAAGGAGAGGGTCGGGATGAGCAGTTCTTC.

The chain links TRBV6-5 to TRBJ2-2; perhaps TRBD1 as D (6 bases). V lost 6 bases and J lost 5, with 16 bases in between. The germline gives CDR1 MNHEY, CDR2 SVGAGI. The CDR3 spans 15 residues. CDR3: CASRSGTKGTGELFF. As DNA, the CDR3 is TGTGCCAGCAGGTCCGGGACAAAGGGAACCGGGGAGCTGTTTTTT.

The V and J genes are TRBV3-1 (or the pseudogene TRBV3-2) and TRBJ2-1; D unclear. V was cut by 2 bases and J by 8 bases, with 16 bases left in between. The CDR3 has 15 residues. Germline V CDR1 and CDR2: LGHDT, YNNKEL (reference sequence). The CDR3 nucleotides are TGTGCCAGCAGCCAAAATTCCGACTTTTTGGATGAGCAGTTCTTC. Its translation: CASSQNSDFLDEQFF.

The chain combines TRBV4-1 with TRBJ2-2; D might be TRBD2 (5 bases). Germline lookup yields CDR1 MGHRA and CDR2 YSYEKL. There are 17 residues in the CDR3. The germline V and J ends were trimmed by 0 bases and 6 bases, with 17 bases remaining between them. The CDR3 bases are TGCGCCAGCAGCCAAGAAGGACCCGGACTGCTACCCGGGGAGCTGTTTTTT. It specifies CASSQEGPGLLPGELFF.

The chain employs TRBV5-1 and TRBJ1-3; TRBD1 agrees at 8 bases. Per the germline V gene, CDR1 is SGHRS and CDR2 is YFSETQ. J was trimmed by 3 bases and V by 2 bases; bases with no gene match: 1. CDR3 length: 14 amino acids. The CDR3 loop is CASSFTGGGNTIYF. The CDR3 bases are TGCGCCAGCAGCTTTACAGGGGGTGGAAACACCATATATTTT. The whole variable domain, remainder taken from reference TRBV5-1 and TRBJ1-3, is KAGVTQTPRYLIKTRGQQVTLSCSPISGHRSVSWYQQTPGQGLQFLFEYFSETQRNKGNFPGRFSGRQFSNSRSEMNVSTLELGDSALYLCASSFTGGGNTIYFGEGSWLTVV.

The V and J genes are TRBV29-1 and TRBJ2-3; D might be TRBD2 (6 bases). The ends were cut back, 4 bases at V and 4 bases at J, with 12 bases in the middle. The germline gives CDR1 SQVTM, CDR2 ANQGSEA. The CDR3 is 13 residues long. CDR3 nucleotides: TGCAGCGTTGTCCGGGAGTCGTCAGATACGCAGTATTTT. As protein: CSVVRESSDTQYF.

The chain uses TRBV5-6 and TRBJ1-5, with D tentatively TRBD1 (6 bases). Looked up from germline, CDR1 is SGHDT and CDR2 is YYEEEE. This CDR3 comprises 14 residues. Between the trimmed V and J ends, which lost 4 bases and 7 bases, there was a span of 15 bases. CDR3 sequence reads: CASSLQGGGQPQHF. The CDR3 coding sequence is TGTGCCAGCAGCCTACAGGGCGGCGGGCAGCCCCAGCATTTT.